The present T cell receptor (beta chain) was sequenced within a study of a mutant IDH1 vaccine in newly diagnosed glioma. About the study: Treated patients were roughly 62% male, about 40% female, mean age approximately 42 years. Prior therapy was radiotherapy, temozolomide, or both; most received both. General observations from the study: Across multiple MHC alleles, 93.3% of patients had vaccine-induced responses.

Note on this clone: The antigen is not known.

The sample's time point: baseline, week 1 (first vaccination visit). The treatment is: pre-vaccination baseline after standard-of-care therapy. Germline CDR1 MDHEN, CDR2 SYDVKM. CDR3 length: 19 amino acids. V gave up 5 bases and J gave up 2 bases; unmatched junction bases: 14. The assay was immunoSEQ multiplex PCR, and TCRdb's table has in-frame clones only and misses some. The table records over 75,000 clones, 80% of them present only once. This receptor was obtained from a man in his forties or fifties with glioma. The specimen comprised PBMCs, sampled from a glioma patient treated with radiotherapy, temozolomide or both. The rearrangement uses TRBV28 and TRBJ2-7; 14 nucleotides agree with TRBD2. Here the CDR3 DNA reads TGTGCCAGCAGTACCGGGACTAGCGGGAGAATCACACTTACCTACGAGCAGTACTTC. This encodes CASSTGTSGRITLTYEQYF.